This is a list of T cell receptor beta chains from one sample in a study of early T cells in non-severe SARS-CoV-2 infection. MiXCR, applied by TCRdb to the 5' RACE reads, yields one record per CDR3 protein. The data contain about 92,000 distinct CDR3 sequences, approximately 15% of them singletons. Sequencing was performed on whole blood. The receptor set was obtained from an adult who was a healthcare worker with PCR-confirmed SARS-CoV-2 infection or an uninfected control (not recorded which). The CDR3 runs from the conserved cysteine through the conserved F or W. D genes are given only for firm matches. Clone size, where shown, is once, few, many, or a class for clones that have expanded.

v_gene	d_gene	abundance	j_gene	CDR3nt	CDR3aa
TRBV3-1	-	once	TRBJ2-2	TGTGCCAGCAGCCAATGGGGGCCCCACACCGGGGAGCTGTTTTTT	CASSQWGPHTGELFF
TRBV27	-	-	TRBJ1-1	TGTGCCAGCACCTTAAGGTCGAACACTGAAGCTTTCTTT	CASTLRSNTEAFF
TRBV7-2	-	few	TRBJ1-5	TGTGCCAGCAGCCTAGGGTTAAACAATCAGCCCCAGCATTTT	CASSLGLNNQPQHF
TRBV29-1	-	-	TRBJ1-2	TGCAGCGTTGAAGCGGCAGACTATGGCTACACCTTC	CSVEAADYGYTF
TRBV29-1	TRBD1	many	TRBJ1-1	TGCAGCGTGGACAGGGGGCCGGGGACTGAAGCTTTCTTT	CSVDRGPGTEAFF
TRBV7-2	-	-	TRBJ1-2	TGTGCCAGCAGCTTAGAGGTCGGGCGTCTCTACTATGGCTACACCTTC	CASSLEVGRLYYGYTF
TRBV5-1	-	-	TRBJ1-1	TGCGCCAGCAGCTTGGCCGACAGCCCCCGGGGGAACACTGAAGCTTTCTTT	CASSLADSPRGNTEAFF
TRBV6-5	TRBD1	few	TRBJ1-5	TGTGCCACACAGGGGGCGAACAATCAGCCCCAGCATTTT	CATQGANNQPQHF
TRBV19	TRBD1	-	TRBJ2-5	TGTGCCAGCAGAGGGAGACAGGGAATTTCCCAGTACTTC	CASRGRQGISQYF
TRBV6-6	-	many	TRBJ1-3	TGTGCCAGCAGTTCGTGGGGAGGTGGAAACACCATATATTTT	CASSSWGGGNTIYF
TRBV9	-	-	TRBJ2-7	TGTGCCAGCAGCCCCGGGACCCTGGAACTCGAGCAGTACTTC	CASSPGTLELEQYF
TRBV12-3/TRBV12-4	-	-	TRBJ2-4	TGTGCCAGCAGTTCCGGGACAGCCAAAAACATTCAGTACTTC	CASSSGTAKNIQYF
TRBV10-3	-	few	TRBJ1-5	TGTGCCATCAGTTCGGTGGACAGTAGCAATCAGCCCCAGCATTTT	CAISSVDSSNQPQHF
TRBV12-3/TRBV12-4	-	many	TRBJ2-1	TGTGCCAGCAGCCCAGGACAGTCGTACAATGAGCAGTTCTTC	CASSPGQSYNEQFF
TRBV14	-	-	TRBJ2-1	TGTGCCAGCAGCCAAGAAACTGGGAGGCATGAGCAGTTCTTC	CASSQETGRHEQFF